One and the same sample provided the 8 T cell receptor beta chains below, sequenced in a study of OX40 agonist ivuxolimab in advanced cancers. Here immunoSEQ multiplex PCR was the method, and the copy in TCRdb shows in-frame clones only, minus some. The sample records approximately 22,000 clones, under 85% being singletons. The source was CD4+ or CD8+ T cells sorted from blood, collected in a trial of the OX40 agonist ivuxolimab. All receptors derive from an adult with an advanced solid tumor such as melanoma, head and neck, liver or kidney cancer.

Only a few counts were recorded for this clone. V is TRBV10-3 and J is TRBJ1-1; 7 bases align to TRBD1. Germline V gives CDR1 ENHRY, CDR2 SYGVKD. V lost 4 bases and J lost 7; bases outside the gene matches: 18. The CDR3 has 17 residues. CDR3: CAISVGGQSEILHEAFF. Written as DNA, the CDR3 is TGTGCCATCAGTGTGGGGGGACAGTCAGAGATCCTACATGAAGCTTTCTTT.

In this sample, this clone turned up a few times. This chain links TRBV30 with TRBJ2-1; D remains unclear. Germline assignment: CDR1 GTSNPN and CDR2 SVGIG (reference sequence). This CDR3 contains 8 residues. V was trimmed by 6 bases and J by 6 bases, leaving 0 bases between them. As DNA, the CDR3 is TGTGCCTGCAATGAGCAGTTCTTC. Translating gives CACNEQFF.

The rearrangement joins TRBV9 to TRBJ2-3, with D uncertain. The V gene's germline CDR1 is SGDLS and CDR2 YYNGEE. This CDR3 spans 13 amino acids. V lost 3 bases and J lost 4, with 9 bases in between. The CDR3 reads CASSASSPDTQYF. The CDR3 DNA follows: TGTGCCAGCAGCGCCTCGTCCCCAGATACGCAGTATTTT.

CDR3 region: CASSRSGASTDTQYF. The CDR3 nucleotides are TGTGCCAGCTCCCGCTCCGGTGCTAGCACAGATACGCAGTATTTT. The chain employs TRBV6-1 and TRBJ2-3, with D unclear. The CDR3 is 15 amino acids. Germline loops: CDR1 MNHNS, CDR2 SASEGT. V lost 8 bases and J lost 0, with 15 bases in between.

This chain links TRBV27 with TRBJ2-5; no firm D call. Germline V gene sequence: CDR1 MNHEY, CDR2 SMNVEV (reference sequence). Trimming stripped 8 bases from V and 4 bases from J, with 8 bases between. The CDR3 length is 11 residues. The CDR3 DNA reads TGTGCCAGCGGAGCAGGAGAGACCCAGTACTTC. The encoded protein is CASGAGETQYF.

The chain recombines TRBV27 with TRBJ1-1; possible D gene TRBD1, 6 bases. This CDR3 region has 14 residues. Trimming removed 6 bases at V and 3 bases at J, with 14 bases between. Germline V CDR1 and CDR2: MNHEY, SMNVEV (reference sequence). The CDR3 spells CASSLDRTYTEAFF. The CDR3 nucleotides read TGTGCCAGCAGCTTAGACAGGACCTACACTGAAGCTTTCTTT.

The chain combines TRBV4-1 with TRBJ2-2; D possibly corresponds to TRBD2 (5 bases). Germline V lookup: CDR1 MGHRA, CDR2 YSYEKL. Trimming cost V 1 base and J 5 bases, with 8 bases left between them. The CDR3 length is 14 residues. The CDR3 sequence is CASSQGGYTGELFF. The CDR3 nucleotides read TGCGCCAGCAGCCAAGGAGGGTATACCGGGGAGCTGTTTTTT.

The chain carries TRBV5-1 and TRBJ2-5; the D gene is possibly TRBD2 (6 bases). Germline loops: CDR1 SGHRS, CDR2 YFSETQ. Trimming shortened V by 1 base and J by 0 bases, and 10 bases separated the two germline ends. This CDR3 is built from 15 residues. The CDR3 sequence: CASSLSGDYQETQYF. CDR3 sequence (DNA): TGCGCCAGCAGCTTGTCGGGAGACTACCAAGAGACCCAGTACTTC. Variable domain in full (rest from reference TRBV5-1 and TRBJ2-5): KAGVTQTPRYLIKTRGQQVTLSCSPISGHRSVSWYQQTPGQGLQFLFEYFSETQRNKGNFPGRFSGRQFSNSRSEMNVSTLELGDSALYLCASSLSGDYQETQYFGPGTRLLVL.